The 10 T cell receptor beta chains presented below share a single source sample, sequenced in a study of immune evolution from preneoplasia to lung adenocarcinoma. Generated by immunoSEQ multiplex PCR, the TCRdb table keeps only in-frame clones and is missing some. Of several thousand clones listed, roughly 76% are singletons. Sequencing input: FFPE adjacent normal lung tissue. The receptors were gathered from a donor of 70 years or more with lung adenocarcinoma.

The CDR3 spells CASSPRQGATNEKLFF. As DNA, the CDR3 is TGTGCCAGCAGTCCAAGGCAGGGTGCGACTAATGAAAAACTGTTTTTT. The genes are TRBV28 and TRBJ1-4, with a possible D match to TRBD1 (5 bases). Trimming removed 5 bases at V and 2 bases at J, with 15 bases between. Per the germline V gene, CDR1 is MDHEN and CDR2 is SYDVKM. The CDR3 is 16 residues long.

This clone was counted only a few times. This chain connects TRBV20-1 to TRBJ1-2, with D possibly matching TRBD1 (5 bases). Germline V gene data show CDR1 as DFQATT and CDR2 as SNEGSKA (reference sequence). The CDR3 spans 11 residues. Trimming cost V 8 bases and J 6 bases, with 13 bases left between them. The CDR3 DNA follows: TGCAGTCCCCAGGGAAGTGATGGCTACACCTTC. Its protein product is CSPQGSDGYTF.

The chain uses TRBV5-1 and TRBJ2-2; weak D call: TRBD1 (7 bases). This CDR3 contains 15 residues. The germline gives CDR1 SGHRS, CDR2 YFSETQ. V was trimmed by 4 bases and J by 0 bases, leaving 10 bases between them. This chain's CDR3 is CASSGGTANTGELFF. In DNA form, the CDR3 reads TGCGCCAGCAGCGGAGGGACAGCGAACACCGGGGAGCTGTTTTTT.

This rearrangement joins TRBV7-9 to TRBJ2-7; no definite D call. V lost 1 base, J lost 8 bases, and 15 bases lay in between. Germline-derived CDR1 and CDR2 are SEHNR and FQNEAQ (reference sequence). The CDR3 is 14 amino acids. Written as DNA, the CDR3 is TGTGCCAGCAGCTTAGGAGGACCCAAAGGCAAGCAGTACTTC. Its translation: CASSLGGPKGKQYF.

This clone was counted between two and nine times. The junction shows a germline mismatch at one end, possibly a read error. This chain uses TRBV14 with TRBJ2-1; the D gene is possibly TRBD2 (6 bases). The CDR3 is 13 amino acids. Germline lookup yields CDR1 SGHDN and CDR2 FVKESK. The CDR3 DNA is TGTGCCAGCAGCCAAGATAGGCGGGGACTCCCCATCTTC. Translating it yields CASSQDRRGLPIF.

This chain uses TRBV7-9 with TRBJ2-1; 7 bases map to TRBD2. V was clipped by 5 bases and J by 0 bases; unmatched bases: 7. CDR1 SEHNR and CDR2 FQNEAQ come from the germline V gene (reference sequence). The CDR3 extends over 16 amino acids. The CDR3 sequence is CASSPIAGLSYNEQFF. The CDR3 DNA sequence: TGTGCCAGCAGCCCCATAGCGGGCCTCTCCTACAATGAGCAGTTCTTC.

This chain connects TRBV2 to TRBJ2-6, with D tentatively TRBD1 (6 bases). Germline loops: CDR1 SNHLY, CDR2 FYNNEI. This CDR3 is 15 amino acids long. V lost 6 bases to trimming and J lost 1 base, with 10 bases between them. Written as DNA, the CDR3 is TGTGCCAGCAGGGCAGGGGATTCTGGGGCCAACGTCCTGACTTTC. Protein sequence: CASRAGDSGANVLTF.

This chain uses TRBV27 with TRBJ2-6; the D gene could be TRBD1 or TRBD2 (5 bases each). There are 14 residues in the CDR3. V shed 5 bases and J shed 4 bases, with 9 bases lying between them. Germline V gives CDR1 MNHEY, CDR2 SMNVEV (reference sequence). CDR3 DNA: TGTGCCAGCAGTCTCCGGGGCGGGGCCAACGTCCTGACTTTC. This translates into CASSLRGGANVLTF.

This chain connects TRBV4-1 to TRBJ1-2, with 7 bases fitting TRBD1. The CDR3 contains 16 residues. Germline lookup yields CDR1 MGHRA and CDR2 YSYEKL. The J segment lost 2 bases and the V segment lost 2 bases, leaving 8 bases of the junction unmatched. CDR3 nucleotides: TGCGCCAGCAGCCAACCGAACAGGGGCCGAAACTATGGCTACACCTTC. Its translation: CASSQPNRGRNYGYTF.

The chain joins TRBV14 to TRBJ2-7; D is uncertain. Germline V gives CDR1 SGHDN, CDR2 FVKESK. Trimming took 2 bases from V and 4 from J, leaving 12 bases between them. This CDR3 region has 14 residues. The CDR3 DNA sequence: TGTGCCAGCAGCCAAAGCAGAGGTAGTTACGAGCAGTACTTC. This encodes CASSQSRGSYEQYF.